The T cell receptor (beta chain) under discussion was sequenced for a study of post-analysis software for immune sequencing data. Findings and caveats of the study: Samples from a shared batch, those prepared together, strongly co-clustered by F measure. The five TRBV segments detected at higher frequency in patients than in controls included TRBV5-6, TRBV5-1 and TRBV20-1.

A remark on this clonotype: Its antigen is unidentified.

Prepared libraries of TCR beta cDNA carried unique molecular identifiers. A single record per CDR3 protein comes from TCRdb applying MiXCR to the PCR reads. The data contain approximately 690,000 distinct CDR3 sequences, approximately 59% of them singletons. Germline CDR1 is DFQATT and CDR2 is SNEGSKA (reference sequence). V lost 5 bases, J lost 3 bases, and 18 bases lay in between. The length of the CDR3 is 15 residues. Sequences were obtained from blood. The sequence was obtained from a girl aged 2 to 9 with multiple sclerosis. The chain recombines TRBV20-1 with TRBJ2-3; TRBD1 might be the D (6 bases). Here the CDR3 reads CSAPTRGDLTDTQYF. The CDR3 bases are TGCAGTGCTCCGACCAGGGGTGATTTAACAGATACGCAGTATTTT.